The 28 T cell receptor beta chains listed next were all sequenced from one sample in a study of response to subunit inactivated influenza vaccine. TCRdb fed the RT-PCR reads into MiXCR, producing one record per CDR3 protein. The sample includes just over 300,000 distinct CDR3 sequences, 20% to 25% of them seen just once. The sequences come from PBMCs from blood, collected less than 22 months after vaccination. The receptors originated from a man aged 50-75 years who received an inactivated influenza vaccine.

This clonotype was observed once. The chain couples TRBV4-2 to TRBJ2-1; 9 positions match TRBD2. The CDR3 is made up of 17 amino acids. Germline V CDR1 and CDR2: LGHNA, YNFKEQ. J was trimmed by 8 bases and V by 0 bases; bases with no gene match: 11. The CDR3 bases are TGTGCCAGCAGCCAAGAATTAGTGGCGGGAGGGCGGTATGAGCAGTTCTTC. It specifies CASSQELVAGGRYEQFF.

V and J are TRBV7-8 and TRBJ2-3; D call uncertain. The CDR3 is 15 amino acids. Germline V gives CDR1 SGHVS, CDR2 FQNEAQ. V was shortened by 3 bases and J by 4 bases, with 14 bases between the two germline ends. In DNA form, the CDR3 reads TGTGCCAGCAGCTTCGGGCGTCAAAGTGCAGATACGCAGTATTTT. The encoded protein is CASSFGRQSADTQYF.

This chain uses TRBV20-1 with TRBJ1-4; tentatively, D is TRBD1 (5 bases). V was trimmed by 3 bases and J by 5 bases, leaving 13 bases between them. CDR1 and CDR2 from the germline V gene are DFQATT and SNEGSKA (reference sequence). CDR3 size: 14 residues. The CDR3 loop is CSASPGSGNEKLFF. DNA for the CDR3: TGCAGTGCTAGCCCCGGGTCAGGGAATGAAAAACTGTTTTTT.

V is TRBV29-1 and J is TRBJ1-1; a possible D gene is TRBD1 (6 bases). The CDR3 is 12 amino acids. Germline CDR1 reads SQVTM; CDR2 reads ANQGSEA. The germline V and J ends were trimmed by 7 bases and 4 bases, with 13 bases remaining between them. CDR3 coding DNA: TGCAGCGGAGGTTTGGGGGCCACTGAAGCTTTCTTT. Its translation is CSGGLGATEAFF.

This rearrangement joins TRBV5-1 to TRBJ2-2, with a weak D call TRBD1 (6 bases). Between the trimmed V and J ends, which lost 4 bases and 4 bases, there was a span of 14 bases. CDR1 is SGHRS and CDR2 is YFSETQ in the germline V gene. There are 15 residues in the CDR3. The DNA of the CDR3 is TGCGCCAGCAGCCCGGACAGCGCGGCCACCGGGGAGCTGTTTTTT. It codes for CASSPDSAATGELFF.

The chain employs TRBV27 and TRBJ2-7, with 11 bases that match TRBD2. Germline CDR1 is MNHEY and CDR2 is SMNVEV (reference sequence). Losses at the gene ends were 6 bases for V and 6 bases for J; bases not matched to a gene: 7. This CDR3 spans 14 amino acids. As DNA, the CDR3 is TGTGCCAGCAGAACGACTAGCGGGACTGTCGAGCAGTACTTC. Its translation: CASRTTSGTVEQYF.

This clonotype was detected many times. The chain joins TRBV15 to TRBJ1-5; a weak D match, TRBD1 (5 bases). There are 16 residues in the CDR3. Trimming removed 1 base from V and 2 bases from J, with 12 bases in between. The germline V gene encodes CDR1 LNHNV and CDR2 YYDKDF (reference sequence). CDR3: CATSRGDGGRNQPQHF. The CDR3 DNA reads as TGTGCCACCAGCAGAGGGGACGGCGGACGCAATCAGCCCCAGCATTTT.

About this clonotype: The junction shows a germline mismatch at one end, possibly a read error. The chain carries TRBV6-2 or TRBV6-3 and TRBJ2-2; D may match TRBD1 or TRBD2 (9 bases each). CDR3 size: 13 residues. The V gene's germline CDR1 is MNHEY and CDR2 SVGEGT. Here the CDR3 DNA reads TGTGCCAGCAGGGACAGGGGTAGCGGGGGGCTGTTTTTT. Its translation is CASRDRGSGGLFF.

The chain links TRBV6-1 to TRBJ1-1; 10 bases match TRBD1. CDR1 and CDR2 (germline): MNHNS, SASEGT. With V trimmed by 7 bases and J by 4 bases, 6 bases remained unmatched. The CDR3 extends over 14 amino acids. The CDR3 sequence is CASTRTGGITEAFF. The CDR3 DNA reads as TGTGCCAGCACCAGGACAGGGGGGATCACTGAAGCTTTCTTT.

This clonotype showed up just a few times. The chain carries TRBV3-1 and TRBJ2-2; D is unresolved. This CDR3 has 13 amino acids. Looked up from germline, CDR1 is LGHDT and CDR2 is YNNKEL (reference sequence). Trimming pared 2 bases from V and 4 bases from J, leaving 5 bases between. DNA of the CDR3: TGTGCCAGCAGCCAAACTCGCACCGGGGAGCTGTTTTTT. The encoded protein is CASSQTRTGELFF.

This clonotype was detected a few times. V gene TRBV28 combines with J gene TRBJ2-7, with D perhaps being TRBD1 or TRBD2 (5 bases each). V lost 4 bases and J lost 7, with 14 bases in between. Germline assignment: CDR1 MDHEN and CDR2 SYDVKM. This CDR3 comprises 13 residues. CDR3 region: CASSSGTLKEQYF. In DNA, the CDR3 is TGTGCCAGCAGTTCCGGGACCCTAAAGGAGCAGTACTTC.

There are a few counts of this clonotype. The gene calls are TRBV4-2 and TRBJ2-3; the match to TRBD2 covers 7 bases. The V segment lost 2 bases and the J segment 0 bases; nucleotides outside the gene matches: 8. This CDR3 contains 17 residues. Germline-derived CDR1 and CDR2 are LGHNA and YNFKEQ. This CDR3 is CASSQSPASGSTDTQYF. DNA for the CDR3: TGTGCCAGCAGCCAATCACCGGCTAGCGGTAGCACAGATACGCAGTATTTT.

This clonotype was found a few times. The chain employs TRBV28 and TRBJ2-5; tentative D call: TRBD2 (7 bases). The CDR3 is 13 amino acids. Per germline, CDR1 MDHEN and CDR2 SYDVKM. V lost 7 bases and J lost 5, with 14 bases in between. Here the CDR3 DNA reads TGTGCCAGCAAAGGGGGGGGGCTGGAGACCCAGTACTTC. Its protein product is CASKGGGLETQYF. The whole variable domain, remainder taken from reference TRBV28 and TRBJ2-5, is DVKVTQSSRYLVKRTGEKVFLECVQDMDHENMFWYRQDPGLGLRLIYFSYDVKMKEKGDIPEGYSVSREKKERFSLILESASTNQTSMYLCASKGGGLETQYFGPGTRLLVL.

The chain is built from TRBV29-1 and TRBJ2-7, with D tentatively TRBD1 (6 bases). CDR3 length: 12 amino acids. Deletions cut 2 bases from V and 7 bases from J, with 12 bases between. Germline V gene sequence: CDR1 SQVTM, CDR2 ANQGSEA. CDR3 DNA: TGCAGCGTTGAACAGCCGGGGACAGAGCAGTACTTC. It encodes CSVEQPGTEQYF.

The gene calls are TRBV4-2 and TRBJ1-4; maybe TRBD1 (5 bases). The CDR3 covers 15 residues. V was cut by 3 bases and J by 3 bases, with 11 bases left in between. CDR1 and CDR2 from the germline V gene are LGHNA and YNFKEQ. CDR3 in DNA: TGTGCCAGCAGCCATCCAGGGATTCCTAATGAAAAACTGTTTTTT. Its protein is CASSHPGIPNEKLFF.

The J gene is TRBJ2-7, the V gene TRBV19; D unclear. The CDR3 is 13 residues long. Germline V gene lookup returns CDR1 LNHDA and CDR2 SQIVND (reference sequence). V was pared by 3 bases and J by 0 bases, with 6 bases between. The chain's CDR3 is CASSIYFSYEQYF. CDR3 sequence (DNA): TGTGCCAGTAGTATCTACTTCTCCTACGAGCAGTACTTC. Variable domain in full (rest from reference TRBV19 and TRBJ2-7): DGGITQSPKYLFRKEGQNVTLSCEQNLNHDAMYWYRQDPGQGLRLIYYSQIVNDFQKGDIAEGYSVSREKKESFPLTVTSAQKNPTAFYLCASSIYFSYEQYFGPGTRLTVT.

The chain employs TRBV6-1 and TRBJ2-7, with a weak D call TRBD2 (6 bases). The CDR3 totals 13 residues. Germline values: CDR1 MNHNS, CDR2 SASEGT. Trimming stripped 6 bases from V and 1 base from J, with 10 bases between. The CDR3 spells CASRSDYSYEQYF. The CDR3 DNA reads TGTGCCAGCAGGTCGGACTATTCCTACGAGCAGTACTTC.

This clonotype was seen ten or more times. J is TRBJ2-4 and V is TRBV20-1, with D unresolved. There are 13 residues in the CDR3. The V and J ends lost 6 bases and 4 bases respectively, with 13 bases between them. Germline loops: CDR1 DFQATT, CDR2 SNEGSKA (reference sequence). The CDR3 sequence is CSAGWAPKNIQYF. In nucleotides, the CDR3 is TGCAGTGCAGGGTGGGCGCCAAAAAACATTCAGTACTTC.

The J gene is TRBJ2-1, the V gene TRBV3-1; tentatively, D is TRBD2 (6 bases). The CDR3 totals 14 residues. V lost 3 bases to trimming and J lost 0 bases, with 6 bases between them. The germline V gene has CDR1 LGHDT and CDR2 YNNKEL (reference sequence). The CDR3 loop reads CASSHGSSYNEQFF. CDR3 nucleotide sequence: TGTGCCAGCAGCCACGGGAGCTCCTACAATGAGCAGTTCTTC.

This clonotype was found a few times. The CDR3 region has the DNA TGCGCCAGCAGCTTGGACCCCCCGGGGACTGAAGCTTTCTTT. Translated: CASSLDPPGTEAFF. V and J are TRBV5-1 and TRBJ1-1; the D is unclear. Trimming stripped 0 bases from V and 5 bases from J, with 11 bases between. Germline lookup yields CDR1 SGHRS and CDR2 YFSETQ. This CDR3 spans 14 amino acids. The full variable domain, rest sourced from reference TRBV5-1 and TRBJ1-1, is KAGVTQTPRYLIKTRGQQVTLSCSPISGHRSVSWYQQTPGQGLQFLFEYFSETQRNKGNFPGRFSGRQFSNSRSEMNVSTLELGDSALYLCASSLDPPGTEAFFGQGTRLTVV.

This clonotype was seen more than once but under ten times. The V call is TRBV5-1, the J call TRBJ2-1; D gene ambiguous. CDR3 length: 12 residues. V was clipped by 7 bases and J by 10 bases, with 15 bases between them. The germline CDR1 and CDR2 sequences are SGHRS and YFSETQ. CDR3 DNA: TGCGCCAGCGGACCCGGTATTGGCGAGCAGTTCTTC. This gives the protein CASGPGIGEQFF.

This clonotype has only a few counts. This chain joins TRBV6-2 or TRBV6-3 and TRBJ1-2; the D gene is possibly TRBD1 (6 bases). V was pared by 6 bases and J by 4 bases, with 21 bases between. The CDR3 has 16 residues. CDR1 and CDR2 from the germline V gene are MNHEY and SVGEGT. CDR3 DNA: TGTGCCAGCAGACCTGGCCCCGGGGGCCTTTCCTATGGCTACACCTTC. It encodes CASRPGPGGLSYGYTF.

The V and J genes are TRBV12-3 or TRBV12-4 and TRBJ1-2; TRBD1 matches at 7 bases. V shed 5 bases and J 2 bases; nucleotides not matched to a gene: 5. The CDR3 has 14 residues. The CDR3 reads CASSLLTGNYGYTF. The CDR3 DNA reads as TGTGCCAGCAGTCTATTGACAGGGAACTATGGCTACACCTTC.

This clonotype has only a few counts. This chain uses TRBV9 with TRBJ2-5, with D possibly being TRBD2 (5 bases). Between the trimmed V and J ends, which lost 3 bases and 5 bases, there was a span of 14 bases. Germline V gene data show CDR1 as SGDLS and CDR2 as YYNGEE. CDR3 length: 14 residues. CDR3 protein: CASSATDYPETQYF. The CDR3 DNA reads TGTGCCAGCAGCGCCACAGACTATCCCGAGACCCAGTACTTC.

A few counts support this clonotype. J is TRBJ2-1 and V is TRBV20-1, with 10 bases fitting TRBD2. The length of the CDR3 is 14 residues. V trimming: 3 bases; J trimming: 13 bases; junction bases outside the gene matches: 12. The V gene's germline CDR1 is DFQATT and CDR2 SNEGSKA (reference sequence). The CDR3 sequence is CSASDSSGRVGQFF. CDR3 nucleotides: TGCAGTGCTAGCGACTCTAGCGGGAGAGTGGGTCAGTTCTTC.

V usage is TRBV11-1 and J usage is TRBJ1-5; 7 nucleotides align to TRBD1. Trimming took 1 base from V and 0 from J; bases not matched to a gene: 9. This CDR3 is built from 18 residues. The germline V gene has CDR1 SGHAT and CDR2 FQDESV (reference sequence). The CDR3 loop is CASSLEGQEHYSNQPQHF. DNA of the CDR3: TGTGCCAGCAGCTTAGAAGGACAGGAACATTATAGCAATCAGCCCCAGCATTTT.

The chain uses TRBV27 and TRBJ2-7; D is undetermined. The CDR3 runs to 13 residues. Germline-derived CDR1 and CDR2 are MNHEY and SMNVEV (reference sequence). V lost 7 bases and J lost 2, with 12 bases in between. The CDR3 nucleotides read TGTGCCAGCAAAAGATGGGGTCCCTACGAGCAGTACTTC. Translation: CASKRWGPYEQYF.

In this sample, this clonotype turned up a few times. The chain joins TRBV20-1 to TRBJ2-1; TRBD2 is a possible D gene (6 bases). This CDR3 has 13 residues. Germline CDR1 is DFQATT and CDR2 is SNEGSKA (reference sequence). Between the trimmed V and J ends, which lost 0 bases and 13 bases, there was a span of 16 bases. Here the CDR3 DNA reads TGCAGTGCTAGAGATCCGAAGGGACTGACTCAGTTCTTC. Amino acids: CSARDPKGLTQFF.